A selection of T cell receptor beta chains follows, all from one sample in a study of cytomegalovirus exposure and HLA in healthy donors. Data came from immunoSEQ multiplex PCR; TCRdb stores just in-frame clones and leaves some out. The data hold some 150,000 clones, with around 89% observed a single time. Sequenced material: PBMCs. Every receptor here comes from a man between 18 and 29 years old in good health and CMV-seronegative. The CDR3 runs from the conserved cysteine through the conserved F or W. The order of the fields is J gene, V gene, clone size, D gene, CDR3 DNA, CDR3 protein. The D gene is left open where the match is weak. The size field is filled for only some rows; it gives once, few, many or a size class.

>TRBJ2-3|TRBV6-5|.|TRBD1
TGTGCCAGCAGTTACTCGGACAGGATAACAGATACGCAGTATTTT
CASSYSDRITDTQYF
>TRBJ2-1|TRBV5-4|.|TRBD1
TGTGCCAGCAGCTCCGGGACAGGGTACAATGAGCAGTTCTTC
CASSSGTGYNEQFF
>TRBJ1-2|TRBV11-2|.|.
TGTGCCAGCAGCCACCGACAGGCGTACGTCTATGGCTACACCTTC
CASSHRQAYVYGYTF
>TRBJ2-2|TRBV6-5|.|TRBD1
TGTGCCAGCAGAATGGGACAGGGGCCCGGGGAGCTGTTTTTT
CASRMGQGPGELFF
>TRBJ2-7|TRBV7-9|.|.
TGTGCCAGCAGTTTCGCAGGAACCTACGAGCAGTACTTC
CASSFAGTYEQYF
>TRBJ1-1|TRBV10-3|.|.
TGTGCCATCAGCGGAGGTCCCATGAACACTGAAGCTTTCTTT
CAISGGPMNTEAFF
>TRBJ1-5|TRBV2|few|TRBD1
TGTGCCAGCAGGGGGAGACAGGGTATCAATCAGCCCCAGCATTTT
CASRGRQGINQPQHF
>TRBJ2-7|TRBV27|.|TRBD2
TGTGCCAGCAGTTCCAAGCGGGAGGGAAGAGAGCAGTACTTC
CASSSKREGREQYF
>TRBJ2-2|TRBV5-1|once|TRBD1
TGCGCCAGCAGGGGGACAGGGGTCCCCGGGGAGCTGTTTTTT
CASRGTGVPGELFF
>TRBJ2-5|TRBV6-1|.|TRBD2
TGTGCCAGCAGTGCGACTAGCGGGGAAGAGACCCAGTACTTC
CASSATSGEETQYF
>TRBJ2-3|TRBV7-2|once|TRBD2
TGTGCCAGCAGCTTAGCCCTGACTAGCGGGGTTACAGATACGCAGTATTTT
CASSLALTSGVTDTQYF
>TRBJ2-3|TRBV18|.|.
TGTGCCAGCTCACCGTCGAGCACAGATACGCAGTATTTT
CASSPSSTDTQYF
>TRBJ2-3|TRBV18|once|TRBD1
TGTGCCAGCTCACCTGGGACAGCAGATACGCAGTATTTT
CASSPGTADTQYF
>TRBJ1-2|TRBV10-2|.|TRBD1
TGCGCCAGCCACAGGGGAGACGACTATGGCTACACCTTC
CASHRGDDYGYTF
>TRBJ2-5|TRBV5-1|.|.
TGCGCCAGCAGCTTGGCACTCCAAGAGACCCAGTACTTC
CASSLALQETQYF
>TRBJ1-4|TRBV15|.|.
TGTGCCACCAGCAGGGGGGCAGGGGCCGCAGATAGTGAAAAACTGTTTTTT
CATSRGAGAADSEKLFF
>TRBJ1-5|TRBV10-2|.|TRBD1
TGCGCCAGCAGTGAACGGCTGGAGGGGGCTGGGAATCAGCCCCAGCATTTT
CASSERLEGAGNQPQHF
>TRBJ1-1|TRBV19|once|TRBD1
TGTGCCAGTAACCCAACAGGGGAAGTGAGCACTGAAGCTTTCTTT
CASNPTGEVSTEAFF
>TRBJ1-2|TRBV29-1|few|.
TGCAGCGTTGAGAGGGATGGCTACACCTTC
CSVERDGYTF
>TRBJ2-7|TRBV7-8|.|.
TGTGCCAGCAGCTTAGGGGTCGCAGGGGTGGAGTACGAGCAGTACTTC
CASSLGVAGVEYEQYF
>TRBJ2-7|TRBV4-3|.|.
TGCGCCAGCAGCCAAGATGAGACTACTTCCTACGAGCAGTACTTC
CASSQDETTSYEQYF
>TRBJ2-3|TRBV7-2|.|TRBD2
TGTGCCAGCAGCTTAGAAATACGGGAGGGCCATTATACGCAGTATTTT
CASSLEIREGHYTQYF
>TRBJ2-3|TRBV4-2|.|.
TGTGCCAGCAGCCCTCCTAGCACAGATACGCAGTATTTT
CASSPPSTDTQYF
>TRBJ2-1|TRBV10-2|.|.
TGCGCCAGCAGTGAGTCCTTGCTAGCATTGGAGCAGTTCTTC
CASSESLLALEQFF
>TRBJ1-2|TRBV4-1|.|.
TGCGCCAGCAGCCAAGAGACGACTCTTGGTGGCTACACCTTC
CASSQETTLGGYTF
>TRBJ2-3|TRBV14|.|.
TGTGCCAGTACACCGCGGGGCTCTAGCACAGATACGCAGTATTTT
CASTPRGSSTDTQYF
>TRBJ1-6|TRBV6-1|.|.
TGTGCCAGCCTACCGGTGTCCTATAATTCACCCCTCCACTTT
CASLPVSYNSPLHF
>TRBJ2-1|TRBV4-3|.|TRBD2
TGCGCCAGCAGCCAAGATTTGCTAGCGGGCACCTACAATGAGCAGTTCTTC
CASSQDLLAGTYNEQFF